This T cell receptor (beta chain) emerged from a study of CD8 T cells in ankylosing spondylitis. Broader study findings: Disease-linked clones reportedly concentrated significantly in matched ankylosing spondylitis synovial fluid.

This CDR3 comprises 15 residues. V shed 5 bases, J shed 0 bases, and the junction held 7 bases outside the gene matches. The germline CDR1 and CDR2 sequences are SGDLS and YYNGEE. TCRdb reprocessed the 5' RACE reads via MiXCR and lists one record per CDR3 protein. The sample has roughly 40,000 distinct CDR3 sequences; just under 4% are singletons. At least ten counts were recorded for this clonotype. Its antigen remains unknown. Sequenced: blood, either unsorted or a sorted T cell fraction (not recorded which). The chain uses TRBV9 and TRBJ1-2; 7 bases are a match to TRBD1. The sequence was collected from a female donor with ankylosing spondylitis or in good health (not recorded which). This chain's CDR3 is CASRSGGGTNYGYTF. In nucleotides, the CDR3 is TGTGCCAGCAGGTCAGGGGGGGGAACTAACTATGGCTACACCTTC.